These T cell receptor beta chains were read from a single sample in a study of memory CD4+ T cells and cytomegalovirus serostatus. TCRdb keeps only in-frame clones here, not all; method: immunoSEQ multiplex PCR. The data hold fewer than 35,000 clones, with 70% to 80% observed a single time. Sequenced material: memory CD4+ T cells from blood. All receptors come from an adult in good health and CMV-seronegative. CDR3s include the opening cysteine and the closing phenylalanine or tryptophan. The D gene is left open where the match is weak.

v_gene	d_gene	j_gene	CDR3aa
TRBV5-4	-	TRBJ2-3	CASSLRDTQYF
TRBV4-1	TRBD1	TRBJ1-4	CASSLSRPGQGFERTNEKLFF
TRBV6-5	TRBD2	TRBJ2-1	CASSYGLAAGQKQFF
TRBV6-5	-	TRBJ1-1	CASSYGENTEAFF
TRBV11-2	-	TRBJ1-2	CASSLVIGTINYGYTF
TRBV7-2	-	TRBJ1-3	CASSLVGSSGNTIYF
TRBV6-5	-	TRBJ2-1	CATREGEIGQFF
TRBV11-3	-	TRBJ1-1	CASSLGDEAFF
TRBV18	-	TRBJ1-6	CASSSSDSPLHF
TRBV6-1	-	TRBJ2-5	CASSGVFEETQYF
TRBV7-2	-	TRBJ2-3	CASSLLRGTDTQYF
TRBV5-5	TRBD2	TRBJ2-7	CASSLRLAGASRSSYEQYF
TRBV19	-	TRBJ1-2	CASNVFGQGGYSYGYTF